The source of this T cell receptor beta chain is a study of shared clonotypes between healthy human individuals. Into CD45RA+ naive and CD45RA-negative memory subsets, the CD4+ cells were split. Germline values: CDR1 WSHSY, CDR2 SAAADI. CDR3 length equals 13 residues. V was clipped by 8 bases and J by 2 bases, with 13 bases between them. General study points: A reduction in generation probabilities was seen for non-shared clonotypes relative to those shared by all four donors.

Regarding this clone: Its matching antigen is unknown.

Assay used: immunoSEQ multiplex PCR; TCRdb lists only in-frame clones, some missing. The sample carries hundreds of thousands of clones, less than 85% recorded once. The TCR was taken from a woman younger than 45 in good health. The sequenced sample consisted of memory CD4+ T cells sorted from blood. The subset was: CD45RA-negative fraction. The chain combines TRBV10-2 with TRBJ2-7; D tentatively fits TRBD1 or TRBD2 (6 bases each). The CDR3 coding sequence is TGCGCCAGCGGGAGGACAGACCCCTACGAGCAGTACTTC. Its protein is CASGRTDPYEQYF.